Given below is one T cell receptor (beta chain) in context. This entry belongs to a study of blood T cell repertoires in COVID-19. At the level of the study: T cells, B-cell-depleted T cells, or PBMCs provided the cDNA or gDNA that served as material.

Source study methods: Estimation of nucleated cell counts was performed using reference gene primer amplification. TCRdb keeps only in-frame clones here, not all; method: immunoSEQ multiplex PCR. The V and J calls and clone size were taken over from that table, and D and trimming were inferred from the DNA. The sample lists approximately 390,000 clones, roughly 86% occurring once. The CDR3 contains 14 residues. Trimming removed 5 bases from V and 2 bases from J; junction bases left unmatched: 6. Germline lookup yields CDR1 SNHLY and CDR2 FYNNEI. The chain has TRBV2 and TRBJ2-7; TRBD1 agrees at 7 bases. Sequences were obtained from PBMCs or T cells enriched from blood (not recorded which). The TCR sequence derives from a woman between 40 and 50 years old with acute COVID-19. CDR3 residues: CASSRTGVTYEQYF. The CDR3 nucleotides are TGTGCCAGCAGTAGAACAGGGGTCACCTACGAGCAGTACTTC.